These T cell receptor beta chains were read from a single sample in a study of post-analysis software for immune sequencing data. TCRdb ran MiXCR on the PCR reads and lists one entry per CDR3 protein. The sample holds about 540,000 distinct CDR3 sequences, around 36% seen once. Sequences were obtained from blood. Receptors were obtained from a girl aged 2-17 years with multiple sclerosis. CDR3s include the opening cysteine and the closing phenylalanine or tryptophan. D genes are given only for firm matches. Some rows mark clone size as missing; the rest say once, few, many or name a class of expanded clone.

d_call,clone_size,j_call,v_call,cdr3_nt,cdr3_aa
-,-,TRBJ2-3,TRBV6-5,TGTGCCAGCCGCACGGGTGGGGAAGATACGCAGTATTTT,CASRTGGEDTQYF
TRBD2,few,TRBJ2-3,TRBV7-2,TGTGCCAGCAGCTCGGGACTAGCGGGGGGGCTTTCAGATACGCAGTATTTT,CASSSGLAGGLSDTQYF
-,-,TRBJ2-1,TRBV20-1,TGCAGTGCTAGGAGAAGCGGGCTCCCAACGTGGGATGAGCAGTTCTTC,CSARRSGLPTWDEQFF
-,-,TRBJ1-5,TRBV4-1,TGCGCCAGCAGCCAAGATAGAACGTCCAATCAGCCCCAGCATTTT,CASSQDRTSNQPQHF
-,few,TRBJ2-7,TRBV20-1,TGCAGTGCTAGAGATCCCGTGGGGGGCAACGAGCAGTACTTC,CSARDPVGGNEQYF
TRBD2,-,TRBJ2-3,TRBV7-2,TGTGCCAGCAGGGACGGACTAGCGGGGAACACAGATACGCAGTATTTT,CASRDGLAGNTDTQYF
-,-,TRBJ1-4,TRBV4-1,TGCGCCAGCAGCCAAGCGGGGGGCACTAATGAAAAACTGTTTTTT,CASSQAGGTNEKLFF
TRBD2,-,TRBJ2-7,TRBV29-1,TGCAGCGTTATTCCTAGCGGATCCTACGAGCAGTACTTC,CSVIPSGSYEQYF
TRBD1,few,TRBJ1-1,TRBV10-3,TGTGCCATCAGCCCTCGGACAGGTCGGGCGAACACTGAAGCTTTCTTT,CAISPRTGRANTEAFF
-,many,TRBJ2-3,TRBV10-3,TGTGCCATCAGCCAGTCCGACTCAATCGGGGACACGCAGTATTTT,CAISQSDSIGDTQYF
TRBD1,few,TRBJ1-1,TRBV5-6,TGTGCCAGCAGCTTCGACAGGGGGCGGACTGAAGCTTTCTTT,CASSFDRGRTEAFF
-,-,TRBJ2-2,TRBV4-1,TGCGCCAGCAGCCGAGAGGGGAACAAACCTACCGGGGAGCTGTTTTTT,CASSREGNKPTGELFF
TRBD2,-,TRBJ2-1,TRBV10-3,TGTGCCATCAGTGGAATTAGCGGGGGGCGGAACAATGAGCAGTTCTTC,CAISGISGGRNNEQFF
TRBD2,-,TRBJ2-3,TRBV11-2,TGTGCCAGCAGCCGCCGGGACTATGGCTTTGTAGATACGCAGTATTTT,CASSRRDYGFVDTQYF
TRBD2,-,TRBJ2-7,TRBV3-1,TGTGCCAGCAGCCCCTCGGGGGGGGGATACGAGCAGTACTTC,CASSPSGGGYEQYF
-,-,TRBJ2-1,TRBV29-1,TGCAGCGTTGTGTGGGGCAATGAGCAGTTCTTC,CSVVWGNEQFF
-,-,TRBJ1-5,TRBV7-2,TGTGCCAGCAGCTTGACAGGCGCCCTTTATAGCAATCAGCCCCAGCATTTT,CASSLTGALYSNQPQHF
-,-,TRBJ1-6,TRBV4-1,TGCGCCAGCAGCCATCGGACTGATAATTCACCCCTCCACTTT,CASSHRTDNSPLHF
-,-,TRBJ1-2,TRBV6-5,TGTGCCAGCAGTTACTCGATACCGCGGGGCTACACCTTC,CASSYSIPRGYTF
TRBD1,few,TRBJ2-1,TRBV5-1,TGCGCCAGCAGCACCCGGACAGGAGGAAATGAGCAGTTCTTC,CASSTRTGGNEQFF
-,-,TRBJ1-1,TRBV7-9,TGTGCCAGCAGCAATAGGGGGGGCAGGGCGAACACTGAAGCTTTTTTT,CASSNRGGRANTEAFF
TRBD1,-,TRBJ2-1,TRBV7-2,TGTGCCAGCAGCTTGGGGGACAGGACCTACAATGAGCAGTTCTTC,CASSLGDRTYNEQFF
TRBD1,-,TRBJ1-5,TRBV12-3/TRBV12-4,TGTGCCAGCAGCTCTTCAGGGGGGAGTCAGCCCCAGCATTTT,CASSSSGGSQPQHF
-,once,TRBJ1-1,TRBV20-1,TGCAGTGCTAGACGGACAGCCTGGGATGAAGCTTTCTTT,CSARRTAWDEAFF
TRBD2,-,TRBJ2-5,TRBV20-1,TGCAGTGCTTATAAGCGGGGGGACCCAAGGGAGACCCAGTACTTC,CSAYKRGDPRETQYF
TRBD1,few,TRBJ2-1,TRBV4-1,TGCGCCAGCAGCCATCACGAAAGGACAGGGAGGAATGAGCAGTTCTTC,CASSHHERTGRNEQFF
-,-,TRBJ1-2,TRBV20-1,TGCAGTGCTATTGGCGGGGGTGGGGGTAACTATGGCTACACCTTC,CSAIGGGGGNYGYTF
-,-,TRBJ2-4,TRBV6-2/TRBV6-3,TGTGCCAGCTCTTGGCTAGCCAAAAACATTCAGTACTTC,CASSWLAKNIQYF
-,-,TRBJ2-7,TRBV5-1,TGCGCCAGCAGCCACGGGGAGGCAGACTCCTACGAGCAGTACTTC,CASSHGEADSYEQYF
TRBD1,-,TRBJ2-3,TRBV6-2/TRBV6-3,TGTGCCAGCAGCCAACTGCTTGGGACAGCGGATACGCAGTATTTT,CASSQLLGTADTQYF
TRBD1,-,TRBJ2-6,TRBV6-1,TGTGCCAGCAGTCCTGACAGGGGAGGCTCTGGGGCCAACGTCCTGACTTTC,CASSPDRGGSGANVLTF
-,-,TRBJ2-5,TRBV5-6,TGTGCCGGCAGCTTATCAGAGACCCAGTACTTC,CAGSLSETQYF
-,-,TRBJ1-1,TRBV6-5,TGTGCCAGCAGTTACGGGGCGGGGGAGGAAGCTTTCTTT,CASSYGAGEEAFF
-,few,TRBJ1-5,TRBV20-1,TGCAGTGCTCTCACGAGGGGAAATCAGCCCCAGCATTTT,CSALTRGNQPQHF
-,-,TRBJ2-3,TRBV29-1,TGCAGCGTTGATGGGGCAGATACGCAGTATTTT,CSVDGADTQYF
-,-,TRBJ1-2,TRBV20-1,TGCAGTGCTAGAGATCCGGCGGGGGGCTATGGCTACACCTTC,CSARDPAGGYGYTF
-,few,TRBJ2-3,TRBV20-1,TGCAGTGCTAGAGAGCAGACAGATACGCAGTATTTT,CSAREQTDTQYF